This T cell receptor beta chain originates from a study of beta chain features in type 1 diabetes. About the study: Sorted cells numbering under 140,000,000 were examined across all samples.

The V and J ends lost 0 bases and 6 bases respectively, with 6 bases between them. CDR1 and CDR2 (germline): SGDLS, YYNGEE. The CDR3 loop spans 13 amino acids. Study results and limitations: TCRB CDR3s were moderately but significantly shorter in Type 1 diabetes patients in all four CD4+ subsets. VDJ junctions from type 1 diabetes patients carried fewer insertions and larger deletions.

All of the isolated RNA was reverse transcribed, so expressed TCRB transcripts were sequenced. The method was immunoSEQ multiplex PCR; TCRdb's version includes in-frame clones alone and lacks a portion of them. The data contain 300,000 to 450,000 clones, roughly an eighth of them singletons. This clone has just a few counts. The antigen is unknown. This receptor was obtained from a woman younger than 35 with type 1 diabetes. Sequencing input: naive CD4+ T cells from blood. The chain has TRBV9 and TRBJ2-2; D call uncertain. The CDR3 DNA reads TGTGCCAGCAGCGTAGAAGCCGCCGGGGAGCTGTTTTTT. Protein: CASSVEAAGELFF. The full variable domain, completed using reference TRBV9 and TRBJ2-2, is DSGVTQTPKHLITATGQRVTLRCSPRSGDLSVYWYQQSLDQGLQFLIQYYNGEERAKGNILERFSAQQFPDLHSELNLSSLELGDSALYFCASSVEAAGELFFGEGSRLTVL.